Below, one T cell receptor (beta chain) is given with its context. Which antigen it targets is not known. No qualities accompany the bases; no much larger clone lies one base away. V lost 4 bases and J lost 7 bases; the stretch between them is 11 bases long. Taken from cysteine to phenylalanine, the CDR3 has 13 residues. Just CDR3 DNA is preserved here, 39 bases in frame from base 1. Reading the germline V gene gives CDR1 SGHRS and CDR2 YFSETQ. The sample is drawn from a study of blood T cell repertoires in COVID-19 (dated by TCRdb to the early 2020s). About the study as a whole: The collaborator samples originated in the United States, Italy and Spain and spanned the acute and convalescent phases of COVID-19. The prospective study material was composed of cDNA or gDNA derived from T cells, B-cell-depleted T cells, or PBMCs. The dataset comprised deeply sampled blood TCRbeta repertoires from subjects exposed to, actively infected with, or recovered from COVID-19. The repertoires were released in a freely available public database intended as a resource for research on the immune response to SARS-CoV-2. Samples were obtained from the ongoing ImmuneRACE study (first 160 participants) and from over 1,000 subjects provided by 6 global collaborators. Nearly every sample came with metadata listing a de-identified subject ID, COVID-19 status, age in years and sex. Where available, HLA class I and class II types were obtained from metadata supplied by the sample provider rather than from assay-based typing.

TCRbeta CDR3 regions were amplified from genomic DNA by means of the immunoSEQ Assay, a bias-controlled multiplex PCR. The paper's data handling went like this. Within the assay, amplification of reference gene primers was used to estimate how many nucleated cells each sample contained. To quantify the absolute abundance of each unique TCRbeta CDR3 rearrangement, sequence reads were collapsed and filtered. For each sample, productive Simpson clonality was calculated as the square root of Simpson's diversity index across productive rearrangements. TCRdb took over this immuneACCESS table, retaining in-frame rearrangements with V and J assigned. Such tables are incomplete; in checked studies, under half of the missing clones stem from an unresolved V gene, and the remainder is unexplained. V and J calls plus clone size are reproduced from that table; the DNA served to infer D and trimming. The sample profile shows more than 110,000 clones; more than 60% of them were found once. Around 13% of the sample belongs to the ten largest clones.

Each collaborating institution followed its own protocols to collect whole blood in K2EDTA tubes. Collaborator samples were shipped for TCRbeta analysis as frozen whole blood, isolated PBMCs, or DNA extracted from either sample type. Here is what the overall study found, with its caveats: How much clinical and demographic metadata was included differed by source and by participant, and the metadata was provided uncurated.

The sequence derives from a man older than 75 with acute or convalescent COVID-19. The specimen was peripheral blood. The sequence links TRBV5-1 to TRBJ1-4, with a tentative D gene TRBD1 over 5 matching bases. The nucleotide sequence is given as TGCGCCAGCAGCCTCCAGGGTACTGAAAAACTGTTTTTT. This sequence encodes CASSLQGTEKLFF. Extended through the reference TRBV5-1 and TRBJ1-4 proteins, this CDR3 yields the full variable domain: KAGVTQTPRYLIKTRGQQVTLSCSPISGHRSVSWYQQTPGQGLQFLFEYFSETQRNKGNFPGRFSGRQFSNSRSEMNVSTLELGDSALYLCASSLQGTEKLFFGSGTQLSVL.